The subject of this entry is one T cell receptor (beta chain). The entry originates in a study of control samples from healthy donors and cancer patients. Only in-frame clones appear in the TCRdb table, and some are missing; sequencing was by immunoSEQ multiplex PCR. This table holds 70,000 to 85,000 clones, 90% to 95% found once. CDR3 length: 15 residues. J was trimmed by 0 bases and V by 3 bases; bases with no gene match: 3. CDR1 is SNHLY and CDR2 is FYNNEI in the germline V gene. This rearrangement joins TRBV2 to TRBJ1-1; 8 positions match TRBD1. This TCR came from a man aged 50 to 59 in good health. Input material: blood. CDR3 sequence: CASSEGTGLNTEAFF. CDR3 nucleotides: TGTGCCAGCAGTGAGGGGACAGGCTTGAACACTGAAGCTTTCTTT.